The rows below give T cell receptor beta chains drawn from one sample of a study of blood T cell repertoires in COVID-19. Clones were sequenced by immunoSEQ multiplex PCR, and TCRdb holds only the in-frame ones, with some missing. The sample holds roughly 160,000 clones, around 83% seen once. The sequencing input was peripheral blood. All receptors derive from an older woman who had recovered from COVID-19. The CDR3 runs from the conserved cysteine through the conserved F or W. The order of the fields is CDR3 protein, CDR3 DNA, J gene, V gene, D gene, clone size. D genes are given only for firm matches. Size values are once, few and many counts, or a class for expanded clones, and some rows have none.

CDR3 protein: CASSRQPNQPQHF
CDR3 DNA: TGTGCCAGCAGTCGACAGCCCAATCAGCCCCAGCATTTT
J gene: TRBJ1-5
V gene: TRBV6-4
D gene: .
clone size: .

CDR3 protein: CASSPSVQETQYF
CDR3 DNA: TGTGCCAGCAGCCCATCAGTGCAAGAGACCCAGTACTTC
J gene: TRBJ2-5
V gene: TRBV11-2
D gene: .
clone size: .

CDR3 protein: CASRPTTGTENYEQYF
CDR3 DNA: TGTGCCAGCAGACCAACTACCGGGACAGAGAACTACGAGCAGTACTTC
J gene: TRBJ2-7
V gene: TRBV2
D gene: TRBD1
clone size: .

CDR3 protein: CASIRQRGGYTGELFF
CDR3 DNA: TGTGCCAGCATTCGGCAGCGGGGGGGCTACACCGGGGAGCTGTTTTTT
J gene: TRBJ2-2
V gene: TRBV27
D gene: TRBD2
clone size: .

CDR3 protein: CASSNRDRGGEKLFF
CDR3 DNA: TGCGCCAGCAGCAACCGGGACAGGGGAGGTGAAAAACTGTTTTTT
J gene: TRBJ1-4
V gene: TRBV5-1
D gene: TRBD1
clone size: many

CDR3 protein: CASSPTGTWGGTEAFF
CDR3 DNA: TGTGCCAGCTCACCAACCGGGACATGGGGTGGCACTGAAGCTTTCTTT
J gene: TRBJ1-1
V gene: TRBV18
D gene: .
clone size: .

CDR3 protein: CASSYGQVTYEQYF
CDR3 DNA: TGCGCCAGCAGCTATGGACAGGTAACCTACGAGCAGTACTTC
J gene: TRBJ2-7
V gene: TRBV5-1
D gene: TRBD1
clone size: few

CDR3 protein: CASSGGGGHGGYTF
CDR3 DNA: TGCGCCAGCAGTGGTGGGGGAGGCCACGGTGGCTACACCTTC
J gene: TRBJ1-2
V gene: TRBV10-2
D gene: .
clone size: .

CDR3 protein: CASSVGGRGADTQYF
CDR3 DNA: TGTGCCAGCAGCGTAGGTGGGAGGGGAGCAGATACGCAGTATTTT
J gene: TRBJ2-3
V gene: TRBV9
D gene: TRBD2
clone size: .

CDR3 protein: CASSPYRGRATGELFF
CDR3 DNA: TGTGCCAGCAGCCCGTACAGGGGGCGGGCCACCGGGGAGCTGTTTTTT
J gene: TRBJ2-2
V gene: TRBV5-6
D gene: TRBD1
clone size: .

CDR3 protein: CASDRGRETDTQYF
CDR3 DNA: TGCGCCAGCGACAGGGGGCGCGAGACAGATACGCAGTATTTT
J gene: TRBJ2-3
V gene: TRBV5-1
D gene: TRBD1
clone size: .

CDR3 protein: CASRRSGDTQYF
CDR3 DNA: TGTGCCAGCAGGAGGAGTGGAGATACGCAGTATTTT
J gene: TRBJ2-3
V gene: TRBV6-5
D gene: .
clone size: .

CDR3 protein: CASSLTGWTEAFF
CDR3 DNA: TGTGCCAGCAGCTTAACAGGGTGGACTGAAGCTTTCTTT
J gene: TRBJ1-1
V gene: TRBV7-8
D gene: .
clone size: once

CDR3 protein: CASSLVGAGANVLTF
CDR3 DNA: TGTGCCAGCAGCTTAGTAGGGGCTGGGGCCAACGTCCTGACTTTC
J gene: TRBJ2-6
V gene: TRBV7-9
D gene: .
clone size: .

CDR3 protein: CASSLAGRGPYEQYF
CDR3 DNA: TGTGCCAGCAGCTTAGCGGGCAGGGGGCCTTACGAGCAGTACTTC
J gene: TRBJ2-7
V gene: TRBV7-9
D gene: TRBD1
clone size: .

CDR3 protein: CASSPMAWETQYF
CDR3 DNA: TGTGCCAGCAGCCCCATGGCTTGGGAGACCCAGTACTTC
J gene: TRBJ2-5
V gene: TRBV7-2
D gene: .
clone size: .

CDR3 protein: CASSMSVSQPQHF
CDR3 DNA: TGTGCCAGTAGTATGAGTGTTTCTCAGCCCCAGCATTTT
J gene: TRBJ1-5
V gene: TRBV19
D gene: .
clone size: few

CDR3 protein: CASSITGFGTEAFF
CDR3 DNA: TGTGCCAGCAGCATAACAGGGTTTGGAACTGAAGCTTTCTTT
J gene: TRBJ1-1
V gene: TRBV5-4
D gene: .
clone size: .

CDR3 protein: CASSHIRTRRNEQFF
CDR3 DNA: TGCGCCAGCAGCCATATAAGGACTCGGAGGAATGAGCAGTTCTTC
J gene: TRBJ2-1
V gene: TRBV4-1
D gene: .
clone size: .

CDR3 protein: CAATGTPNSPLHF
CDR3 DNA: TGTGCCGCTACCGGGACACCGAATTCACCCCTCCACTTT
J gene: TRBJ1-6
V gene: TRBV30
D gene: .
clone size: .

CDR3 protein: CASIGWPGNQPQHF
CDR3 DNA: TGTGCCAGCATAGGGTGGCCAGGGAATCAGCCCCAGCATTTT
J gene: TRBJ1-5
V gene: TRBV28
D gene: .
clone size: .

CDR3 protein: CASSLVASGSTEQFF
CDR3 DNA: TGCGCCAGCAGCTTGGTGGCTAGCGGGAGTACCGAGCAGTTCTTC
J gene: TRBJ2-1
V gene: TRBV5-1
D gene: TRBD2
clone size: .

CDR3 protein: CASSEQGKRYTIYF
CDR3 DNA: TGTGCCAGCAGTGAACAGGGAAAGAGGTACACCATATATTTT
J gene: TRBJ1-3
V gene: TRBV6-1
D gene: .
clone size: .

CDR3 protein: CASSSRTGGTNYGYTF
CDR3 DNA: TGCGCCAGCAGCTCCCGGACAGGGGGAACTAACTATGGCTACACCTTC
J gene: TRBJ1-2
V gene: TRBV5-1
D gene: TRBD1
clone size: .

CDR3 protein: CATSRGGFRGGGYEQYF
CDR3 DNA: TGTGCCACCAGCAGAGGGGGCTTTCGGGGAGGTGGCTACGAGCAGTACTTC
J gene: TRBJ2-7
V gene: TRBV15
D gene: .
clone size: .

CDR3 protein: CASSVAGEWAYNEQFF
CDR3 DNA: TGTGCCAGCAGCGTAGCCGGGGAGTGGGCTTACAATGAGCAGTTCTTC
J gene: TRBJ2-1
V gene: TRBV9
D gene: .
clone size: .